The 9 T cell receptor beta chains reported below all come from one sample, sequenced in a study of T cells after yellow fever vaccination. TCRdb ran MiXCR on the 5' RACE reads and lists one entry per CDR3 protein. The table includes 250,000 to 350,000 distinct CDR3 sequences, roughly 9% detected once. The source material was CD4+ T cells sorted from PBMCs, sampled 5 days after the yellow fever booster vaccination. The receptors here all came from a man younger than 30 who received the YFV17D yellow fever vaccine.

In its sample, this clonotype was seen a few times. This rearrangement joins TRBV4-3 to TRBJ2-5; 8 bases line up with TRBD1. The germline V gene has CDR1 LGHNA and CDR2 YSLEER. This CDR3 is built from 18 residues. V was pared by 1 base and J by 3 bases, with 13 bases of the junction left unmatched. The CDR3 bases are TGCGCCAGCAGCCAAGTCCGGACAGGGCAAAGTGGAAAAGAGACCCAGTACTTC. Translating gives CASSQVRTGQSGKETQYF.

The V and J genes are TRBV6-5 and TRBJ2-1; D gene uncertain. V lost 2 bases, J lost 3 bases, and 5 bases lay in between. CDR1 is MNHEY, CDR2 SVGAGI, per germline. The CDR3 is made up of 13 amino acids. DNA for the CDR3: TGTGCCAGCAGTTACGGGCGCTACAATGAGCAGTTCTTC. Residues: CASSYGRYNEQFF.

This clonotype was detected only a few times. The rearrangement uses TRBV18 and TRBJ2-1; no definite D call. The CDR3 spans 13 residues. Per the germline V gene, CDR1 is KGHSH and CDR2 is LQKENI. The V end lost 0 bases, the J end lost 7 bases, and 7 bases lay between the germline ends. The CDR3: CASSPPSSNEQFF. Written as DNA, the CDR3 is TGTGCCAGCTCACCACCCTCGTCGAATGAGCAGTTCTTC.

This clonotype has more than one count but fewer than ten. The V gene is TRBV12-3 or TRBV12-4, the J gene TRBJ1-3, with D unclear. This CDR3 contains 14 residues. V lost 6 bases and J lost 0, with 9 bases in between. CDR3 bases: TGTGCCAGCAGGCGACAAGTCTCTGGAAACACCATATATTTT. Translated, it gives CASRRQVSGNTIYF.

The chain links TRBV28 to TRBJ1-1; D gene unclear. CDR3 length: 13 residues. The V gene's germline CDR1 is MDHEN and CDR2 SYDVKM. V dropped 7 bases and J dropped 1 base, with 10 bases sitting between them. CDR3 loop: CASNKDGNTEAFF. CDR3 in DNA: TGTGCCAGCAATAAGGACGGGAACACTGAAGCTTTCTTT.

This clonotype was counted only a few times. V and J are TRBV7-2 and TRBJ1-2; 8 positions match TRBD1. The CDR3 consists of 13 residues. Germline lookup yields CDR1 SGHTA and CDR2 FQGNSA. J gave up 3 bases and V 7 bases, and 4 bases lay outside the gene matches. Here the CDR3 DNA reads TGTGCCAGCACCCAGGACAGGGACTATGGCTACACCTTC. As protein: CASTQDRDYGYTF.

The J gene is TRBJ1-1, the V gene TRBV28, with TRBD1 identical over 9 bases. The CDR3 is 15 amino acids. Germline CDR1 and CDR2: MDHEN and SYDVKM. V gave up 5 bases and J gave up 4 bases; unmatched junction bases: 8. In DNA form, the CDR3 reads TGTGCCAGCAGTCCCACAGGGGGCGCGGTCACTGAAGCTTTCTTT. It yields the protein CASSPTGGAVTEAFF.

This clonotype was seen a handful of times. This chain connects TRBV12-3 or TRBV12-4 to TRBJ1-1, with D uncertain. Deletions cut 3 bases from V and 4 bases from J, with 6 bases between. The CDR3 has 12 amino acids. The CDR3 reads CASSFYSTEAFF. DNA for the CDR3: TGTGCCAGCAGTTTCTACAGCACTGAAGCTTTCTTT.

V gene TRBV10-3 combines with J gene TRBJ1-2, with D hard to call. Deletions cut 4 bases from V and 3 bases from J, with 12 bases between. This CDR3 contains 14 residues. Germline V lookup: CDR1 ENHRY, CDR2 SYGVKD. DNA of the CDR3: TGTGCCATCAGTGGGCAAGTGGAGGACTATGGCTACACCTTC. Encoded protein: CAISGQVEDYGYTF.